This T cell receptor beta chain was found in a study of blood T cell repertoires in COVID-19. Study context: Whether acute or convalescent, the COVID-19 samples came from the United States, Italy and Spain. Nucleic acid was either cDNA or gDNA, and it came from T cells, B-cell-depleted T cells, or PBMCs.

This table comes from immunoSEQ multiplex PCR, and its TCRdb copy is limited to in-frame clones, with some not included. Found here are around 120,000 clones, around 91% of them singletons; the top ten hold roughly 4%. Recruited during active infection, patients (from Seattle) were subsequently followed longitudinally. The clonotype comes from a woman in her sixties with COVID-19, enrolled during active disease. The specimen sequenced was peripheral blood.

The CDR3 loop reads CASSLVGGIYGYTF. In nucleotides, the CDR3 is TGTGCCAGCAGCTTGGTCGGGGGGATCTATGGCTACACCTTC. The chain links TRBV5-6 to TRBJ1-2, with D possibly being TRBD1 (5 bases). V dropped 0 bases and J dropped 4 bases, with 10 bases sitting between them. CDR1 and CDR2 from the germline V gene are SGHDT and YYEEEE. There are 14 residues in the CDR3. Complete variable domain (other parts from reference TRBV5-6 and TRBJ1-2): DAGVTQSPTHLIKTRGQQVTLRCSPKSGHDTVSWYQQALGQGPQFIFQYYEEEERQRGNFPDRFSGHQFPNYSSELNVNALLLGDSALYLCASSLVGGIYGYTFGSGTRLTVV.